These 10 T cell receptor beta chains were sequenced from one sample in a study of blood T cells in healthy people across ages. With a J-beta primer mix and a sample-barcoded 5' primer, a second PCR ran roughly 6 to 11 cycles. A single record per CDR3 protein comes from TCRdb applying MiXCR to the 5' RACE reads. The sample records 1.5 million or so distinct CDR3 sequences, about 43% being singletons. The sequenced sample was blood. These receptors all come from a woman aged 18-35 years in good health.

This chain uses TRBV7-2 with TRBJ1-5; maybe TRBD1 (6 bases). In germline, CDR1 is SGHTA, CDR2 FQGNSA. The CDR3 runs to 15 residues. V was trimmed by 1 base and J by 4 bases, leaving 11 bases between them. In DNA form, the CDR3 reads TGTGCCAGCAGCTTAGTCACAGGGTTGAATCAGCCCCAGCATTTT. Its protein product is CASSLVTGLNQPQHF.

This clonotype was counted only a few times. CDR3 DNA sequence: TGTGCCAGCAGCTCCCGACTAGCGGGGTTACGGGATACGCAGTATTTT. Amino acid sequence: CASSSRLAGLRDTQYF. The V call is TRBV7-9, the J call TRBJ2-3, with 11 positions matching TRBD2. Per germline, CDR1 SEHNR and CDR2 FQNEAQ (reference sequence). This CDR3 is built from 16 residues. V was clipped by 4 bases and J by 6 bases; unmatched bases: 9. The variable domain in full, completed from reference TRBV7-9 and TRBJ2-3, reads DTGVSQNPRHKITKRGQNVTFRCDPISEHNRLYWYRQTLGQGPEFLTYFQNEAQLEKSRLLSDRFSAERPKGSFSTLEIQRTEQGDSAMYLCASSSRLAGLRDTQYFGPGTRLTVL.

The chain combines TRBV6-6 with TRBJ2-1; 7 bases agree with TRBD1. This CDR3 has 15 residues. Germline lookup yields CDR1 MNHNY and CDR2 SVGAGI (reference sequence). After removal of 0 bases from V and 8 bases from J, the junction contained 7 bases not matched to a gene. The CDR3: CASSYSGGPFDEQFF. The CDR3 region has the DNA TGTGCCAGCAGTTACTCAGGGGGCCCTTTCGATGAGCAGTTCTTC.

The rearrangement uses TRBV3-1 and TRBJ1-2; no definite D call. This CDR3 is 15 amino acids long. CDR1 is LGHDT and CDR2 is YNNKEL in the germline V gene (reference sequence). V lost 0 bases and J 3 bases, leaving 11 bases between the germline ends. The CDR3 loop reads CASSQESAGDYGYTF. DNA of the CDR3: TGTGCCAGCAGCCAAGAATCGGCGGGTGACTATGGCTACACCTTC.

This rearrangement joins TRBV6-4 to TRBJ2-5; possibly TRBD1 or TRBD2 for D (5 bases each). V lost 0 bases and J 8 bases, leaving 10 bases between the germline ends. The CDR3 spans 13 residues. Germline loops: CDR1 MRHNA, CDR2 SNTAGT. As DNA, the CDR3 is TGTGCCAGCAGTGACTCGAGGGGAACCACCCAGTACTTC. Protein sequence: CASSDSRGTTQYF.

This clonotype was seen a handful of times. The V and J genes are TRBV12-3 or TRBV12-4 and TRBJ1-2; the D is unclear. The germline V and J ends were trimmed by 3 bases and 8 bases, with 10 bases remaining between them. There are 12 residues in the CDR3. This CDR3 reads CASSFSGPGYTF. CDR3 bases: TGTGCCAGCAGTTTTTCGGGTCCGGGCTACACCTTC.

Here the CDR3 reads CASTSAGGSNTGELFF. CDR3 in DNA: TGCGCCAGCACCTCGGCCGGCGGTTCGAACACCGGGGAGCTGTTTTTT. This chain connects TRBV5-1 to TRBJ2-2; D uncertain. Germline V gene sequence: CDR1 SGHRS, CDR2 YFSETQ. This CDR3 spans 16 amino acids. The V and J ends lost 6 bases and 0 bases respectively, with 15 bases between them.

The rearrangement joins TRBV5-5 to TRBJ2-1; tentatively, D is TRBD1 or TRBD2 (5 bases each). V was clipped by 3 bases and J by 5 bases, with 12 bases between them. The CDR3 covers 14 residues. Per the germline V gene, CDR1 is SGHKS and CDR2 is YYEKEE (reference sequence). The CDR3 nucleotides read TGTGCCAGCAGCTACCGGGACCCTAACAATGAGCAGTTCTTC. Its translation is CASSYRDPNNEQFF.

The chain recombines TRBV11-1 with TRBJ2-3; 9 bases line up with TRBD2. Germline V gene lookup returns CDR1 SGHAT and CDR2 FQDESV (reference sequence). CDR3 size: 15 residues. The ends lost 1 base at V and 4 bases at J; junction bases unmatched: 3. Written as DNA, the CDR3 is TGTGCCAGCAGCTTAGGCGGGAGGGCCCCAGATACGCAGTATTTT. This sequence encodes CASSLGGRAPDTQYF.

In this sample, this clonotype turned up a few times. V gene TRBV27 combines with J gene TRBJ2-3; the match to TRBD1 covers 8 bases. CDR1 is MNHEY and CDR2 is SMNVEV in the germline V gene (reference sequence). V shed 2 bases and J 3 bases; nucleotides not matched to a gene: 7. CDR3 size: 16 residues. The CDR3 region has the DNA TGTGCCAGCAGTTTAATCGGGACAGGTGTGACAGATACGCAGTATTTT. It yields the protein CASSLIGTGVTDTQYF.